These 11 T cell receptor beta chains came from one sample sequenced in a study of identical twins. Each CDR3 protein gets one entry after TCRdb re-called the 5' RACE reads with MiXCR. The table lists 350,000 to 450,000 distinct CDR3 sequences, about a fifth of them singletons. The specimen sequenced was naive T cells sorted from blood. All receptors come from a man in his fifties or sixties in good health.

Comment on this clonotype: Being one base from a much bigger clone, this may be a read error. The chain employs TRBV12-3 or TRBV12-4 and TRBJ2-5, with D perhaps matching TRBD2 (6 bases). Trimming removed 5 bases at V and 0 bases at J, with 10 bases between. This CDR3 is 14 amino acids long. This CDR3 reads CASSLRTNQETQYF. In DNA form, the CDR3 reads TGTGCCAGCAGTCTGAGGACTAACCAAGAGACCCAGTACTTC.

The chain recombines TRBV25-1 with TRBJ1-3; tentatively, D is TRBD1 (5 bases). The CDR3 consists of 17 residues. CDR1 and CDR2 from the germline V gene are MGHDK and SYGVNS. Between the trimmed V and J ends, which lost 2 bases and 4 bases, there was a span of 18 bases. The CDR3 coding sequence is TGTGCCAGCAGTGAAATCGGCGGGACGGCGTTAGGAAACACCATATATTTT. The encoded protein is CASSEIGGTALGNTIYF.

The chain has TRBV4-2 and TRBJ2-5; 11 bases fit TRBD1. After removal of 4 bases from V and 5 bases from J, the junction contained 6 bases not matched to a gene. This CDR3 contains 15 residues. Germline CDR1 is LGHNA and CDR2 is YNFKEQ. CDR3 sequence reads: CASSLGQGAWETQYF. The CDR3 coding sequence is TGTGCCAGCAGCCTCGGACAGGGGGCCTGGGAGACCCAGTACTTC.

This clonotype showed up just a few times. The V and J genes are TRBV10-3 and TRBJ2-7, with D unclear. Trimming cost V 3 bases and J 0 bases, with 3 bases left between them. Germline V gives CDR1 ENHRY, CDR2 SYGVKD. The CDR3 spans 12 residues. This CDR3 is CAISDISYEQYF. The DNA of the CDR3 is TGTGCCATCAGTGACATCTCCTACGAGCAGTACTTC.

The chain couples TRBV20-1 to TRBJ1-1; D might be TRBD1 (6 bases). Trimming cost V 0 bases and J 4 bases, with 12 bases left between them. The CDR3 sequence is 14 residues long. From germline, CDR1 is DFQATT and CDR2 SNEGSKA (reference sequence). The CDR3 here is CSARDVRGFTEAFF. CDR3 DNA sequence: TGCAGTGCTAGAGATGTCAGGGGATTCACTGAAGCTTTCTTT.

This clonotype was seen many times. The chain employs TRBV29-1 and TRBJ1-6; 9 nucleotides agree with TRBD1. The CDR3 length is 14 residues. Trimming cost V 6 bases and J 9 bases; bases outside gene matches: 9. CDR1 SQVTM and CDR2 ANQGSEA come from the germline V gene. CDR3 in DNA: TGCAGCGTCTCTACCGGGACAGGGAGTTCACCCCTCCACTTT. Its translation is CSVSTGTGSSPLHF.

The CDR3 spells CATSIIGTGQPQHF. The CDR3 nucleotides read TGTGCCACCAGCATCATAGGGACAGGTCAGCCCCAGCATTTT. This sequence joins TRBV15 and TRBJ1-5; 8 bases line up with TRBD1. The CDR3 is 14 residues long. Germline V gene lookup returns CDR1 LNHNV and CDR2 YYDKDF (reference sequence). Trimming removed 4 bases from V and 6 bases from J; junction bases left unmatched: 5.

The V gene is TRBV6-2 or TRBV6-3, the J gene TRBJ2-7; D gene uncertain. Looked up from germline, CDR1 is MNHEY and CDR2 is SVGEGT. CDR3 length: 13 amino acids. Trimming shortened V by 0 bases and J by 4 bases, and 7 bases separated the two germline ends. CDR3 DNA sequence: TGTGCCAGCAGTTACTCGGAAATTTACGAGCAGTACTTC. Translated: CASSYSEIYEQYF.

This clonotype turned up a few times. The chain combines TRBV15 with TRBJ2-1, with TRBD2 matching over 7 bases. J lost 1 base, V lost 4 bases, and 13 bases had no gene match. Germline V gives CDR1 LNHNV, CDR2 YYDKDF (reference sequence). The CDR3 covers 18 residues. CDR3 bases: TGTGCCACCAGCACTGGTCGTCCGTGGGGAGGGTCCTACAATGAGCAGTTCTTC. It yields the protein CATSTGRPWGGSYNEQFF.

In this sample, this clonotype turned up a few times. The chain links TRBV7-9 to TRBJ2-1; 9 nucleotides line up with TRBD1. Germline V gene sequence: CDR1 SEHNR, CDR2 FQNEAQ (reference sequence). The CDR3 runs 16 residues. The junction had 9 bases not matched to a gene; V was cut back by 5 bases and J by 4 bases. The CDR3 region has the DNA TGTGCCAGCAGCCTGTCATTCGGACAGGGGTACAATGAGCAGTTCTTC. Translating gives CASSLSFGQGYNEQFF.

In this sample, this clonotype turned up once. The CDR3 is CASSPGDRTMVTDTQYF. CDR3 sequence (DNA): TGCGCCAGCAGCCCGGGGGATCGGACGATGGTTACAGATACGCAGTATTTT. The V and J genes are TRBV5-1 and TRBJ2-3; the D gene is possibly TRBD2 (6 bases). This CDR3 region has 17 residues. Trimming removed 4 bases at V and 3 bases at J, with 21 bases between. From germline, CDR1 is SGHRS and CDR2 YFSETQ.